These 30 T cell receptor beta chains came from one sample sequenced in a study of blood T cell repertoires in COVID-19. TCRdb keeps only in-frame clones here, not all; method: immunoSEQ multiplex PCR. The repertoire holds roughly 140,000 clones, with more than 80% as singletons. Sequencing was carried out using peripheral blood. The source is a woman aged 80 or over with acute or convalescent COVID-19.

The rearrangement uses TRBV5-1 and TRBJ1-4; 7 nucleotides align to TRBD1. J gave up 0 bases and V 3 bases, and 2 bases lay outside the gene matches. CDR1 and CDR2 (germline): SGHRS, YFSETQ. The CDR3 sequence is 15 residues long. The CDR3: CASSSGQATNEKLFF. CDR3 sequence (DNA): TGCGCCAGCAGCTCCGGACAGGCAACTAATGAAAAACTGTTTTTT.

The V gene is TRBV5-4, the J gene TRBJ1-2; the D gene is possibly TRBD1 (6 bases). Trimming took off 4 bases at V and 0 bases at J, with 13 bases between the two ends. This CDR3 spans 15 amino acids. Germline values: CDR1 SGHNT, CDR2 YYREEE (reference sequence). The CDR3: CASSLGQRANYGYTF. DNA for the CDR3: TGTGCCAGCAGCCTTGGACAGCGAGCTAACTATGGCTACACCTTC.

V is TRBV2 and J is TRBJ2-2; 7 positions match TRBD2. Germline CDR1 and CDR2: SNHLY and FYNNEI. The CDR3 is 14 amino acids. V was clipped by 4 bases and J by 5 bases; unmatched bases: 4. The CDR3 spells CASSGRGDTGELFF. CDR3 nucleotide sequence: TGTGCCAGCAGTGGCCGGGGGGATACCGGGGAGCTGTTTTTT.

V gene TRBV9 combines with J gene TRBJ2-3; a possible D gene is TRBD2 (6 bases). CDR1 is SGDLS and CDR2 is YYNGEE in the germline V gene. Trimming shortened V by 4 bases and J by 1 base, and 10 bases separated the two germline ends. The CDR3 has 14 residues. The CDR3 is CASSPPGGTDTQYF. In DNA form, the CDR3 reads TGTGCCAGCAGCCCCCCGGGGGGCACAGATACGCAGTATTTT.

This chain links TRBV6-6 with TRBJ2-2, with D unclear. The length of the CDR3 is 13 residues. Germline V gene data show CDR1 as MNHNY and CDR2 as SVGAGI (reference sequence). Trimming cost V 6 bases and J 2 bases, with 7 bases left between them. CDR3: CASSSSNTGELFF. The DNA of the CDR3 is TGTGCCAGCAGCTCCTCCAACACCGGGGAGCTGTTTTTT.

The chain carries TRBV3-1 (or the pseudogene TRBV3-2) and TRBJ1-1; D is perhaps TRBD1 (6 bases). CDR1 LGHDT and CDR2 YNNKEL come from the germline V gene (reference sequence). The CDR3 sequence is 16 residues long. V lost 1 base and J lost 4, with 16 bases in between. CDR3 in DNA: TGTGCCAGCAGCCAAGGGGGGGGGCGCGTCGGCACTGAAGCTTTCTTT. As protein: CASSQGGGRVGTEAFF.

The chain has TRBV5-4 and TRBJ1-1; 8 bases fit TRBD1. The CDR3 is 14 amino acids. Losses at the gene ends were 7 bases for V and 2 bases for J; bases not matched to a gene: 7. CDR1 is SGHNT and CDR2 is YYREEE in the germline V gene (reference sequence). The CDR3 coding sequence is TGTGCCAGCTTTACCGGACAGGGAAACACTGAAGCTTTCTTT. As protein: CASFTGQGNTEAFF.

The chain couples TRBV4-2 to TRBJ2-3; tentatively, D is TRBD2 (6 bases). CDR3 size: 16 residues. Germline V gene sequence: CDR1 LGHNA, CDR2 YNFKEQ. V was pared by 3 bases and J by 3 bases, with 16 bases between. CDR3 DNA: TGTGCCAGCAGCCAGATAGCGGCCTCGGGGACAGATACGCAGTATTTT. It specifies CASSQIAASGTDTQYF.

This chain's CDR3 is CASSPGGATGGPYEQYF. The CDR3 nucleotides read TGTGCCAGCAGCCCGGGGGGGGCGACAGGGGGCCCCTACGAGCAGTACTTC. This chain uses TRBV5-4 with TRBJ2-7; 10 positions agree with TRBD1. V was clipped by 4 bases and J by 2 bases; unmatched bases: 12. CDR3 size: 17 residues. Germline CDR1 SGHNT, CDR2 YYREEE (reference sequence).

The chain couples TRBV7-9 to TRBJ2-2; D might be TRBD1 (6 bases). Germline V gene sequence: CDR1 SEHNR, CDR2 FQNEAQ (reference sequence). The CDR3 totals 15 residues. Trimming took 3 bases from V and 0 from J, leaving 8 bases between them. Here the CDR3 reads CASSLGTTNTGELFF. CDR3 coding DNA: TGTGCCAGCAGCTTGGGGACAACGAACACCGGGGAGCTGTTTTTT.

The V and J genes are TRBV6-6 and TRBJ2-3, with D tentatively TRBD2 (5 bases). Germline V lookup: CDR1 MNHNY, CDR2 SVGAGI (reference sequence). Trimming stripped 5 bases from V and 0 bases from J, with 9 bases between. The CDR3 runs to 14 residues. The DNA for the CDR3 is TGTGCCAGCAGTGGTAGCGCTAGCACAGATACGCAGTATTTT. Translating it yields CASSGSASTDTQYF.

The CDR3 nucleotides are TGTGCCAGCAGTGAAGAGGGAGGGCAGTACAATGAGCAGTTCTTC. Protein: CASSEEGGQYNEQFF. This chain uses TRBV6-1 with TRBJ2-1; 7 bases fit TRBD2. The CDR3 contains 15 residues. The J segment lost 4 bases and the V segment lost 1 base, leaving 4 bases of the junction unmatched. Germline lookup yields CDR1 MNHNS and CDR2 SASEGT.

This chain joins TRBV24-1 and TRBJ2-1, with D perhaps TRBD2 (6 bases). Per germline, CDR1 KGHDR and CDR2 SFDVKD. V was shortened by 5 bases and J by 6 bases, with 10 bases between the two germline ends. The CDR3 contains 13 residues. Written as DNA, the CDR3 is TGTGCCACCAGTGGCGGGGTCCTCAATGAGCAGTTCTTC. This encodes CATSGGVLNEQFF.

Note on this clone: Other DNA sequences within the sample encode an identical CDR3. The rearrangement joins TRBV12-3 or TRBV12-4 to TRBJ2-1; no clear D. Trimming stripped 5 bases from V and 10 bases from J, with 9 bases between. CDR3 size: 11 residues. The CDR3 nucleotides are TGTGCCAGCAGTCTGGCCAGGGAGCAGTTCTTC. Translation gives CASSLAREQFF.

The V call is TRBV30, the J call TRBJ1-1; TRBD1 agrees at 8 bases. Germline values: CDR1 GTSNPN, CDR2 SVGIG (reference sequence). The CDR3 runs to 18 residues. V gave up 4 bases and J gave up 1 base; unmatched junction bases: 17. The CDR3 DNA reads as TGTGCCTGGACCCTTTTTAAGGACAGGGTAAAGGGGAACACTGAAGCTTTCTTT. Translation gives CAWTLFKDRVKGNTEAFF.

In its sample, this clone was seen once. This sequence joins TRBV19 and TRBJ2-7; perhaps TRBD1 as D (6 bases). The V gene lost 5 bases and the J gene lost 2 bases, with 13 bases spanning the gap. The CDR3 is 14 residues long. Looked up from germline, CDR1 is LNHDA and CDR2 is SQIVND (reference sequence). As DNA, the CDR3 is TGTGCCAGTAGTCCTTTAGGGGGAACCTACGAGCAGTACTTC. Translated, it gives CASSPLGGTYEQYF.

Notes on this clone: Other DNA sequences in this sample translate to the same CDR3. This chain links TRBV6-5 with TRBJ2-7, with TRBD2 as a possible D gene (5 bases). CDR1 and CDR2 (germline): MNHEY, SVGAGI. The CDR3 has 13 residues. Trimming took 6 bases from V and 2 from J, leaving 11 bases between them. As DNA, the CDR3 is TGTGCCAGCAGCCCGGGGAGCCCCTACGAGCAGTACTTC. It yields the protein CASSPGSPYEQYF.

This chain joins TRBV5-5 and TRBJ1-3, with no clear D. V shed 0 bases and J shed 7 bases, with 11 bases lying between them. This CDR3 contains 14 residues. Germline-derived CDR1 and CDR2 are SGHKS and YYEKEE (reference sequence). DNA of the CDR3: TGTGCCAGCAGCTTGGGGCCAACCGGGAACACCATATATTTT. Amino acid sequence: CASSLGPTGNTIYF.

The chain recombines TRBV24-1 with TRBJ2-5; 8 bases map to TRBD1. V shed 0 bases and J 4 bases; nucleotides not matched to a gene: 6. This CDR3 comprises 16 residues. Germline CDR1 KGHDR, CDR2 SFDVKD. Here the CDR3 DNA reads TGTGCCACCAGTGATTTGGACGGACAGGGTTTAGAGACCCAGTACTTC. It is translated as CATSDLDGQGLETQYF.

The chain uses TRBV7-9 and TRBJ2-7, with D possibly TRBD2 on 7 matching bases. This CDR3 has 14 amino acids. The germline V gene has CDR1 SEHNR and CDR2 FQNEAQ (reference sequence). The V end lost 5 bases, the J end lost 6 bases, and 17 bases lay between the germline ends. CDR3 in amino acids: CASSASGGPGEQYF. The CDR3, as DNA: TGTGCCAGCAGCGCATCCGGGGGGCCCGGCGAGCAGTACTTC.

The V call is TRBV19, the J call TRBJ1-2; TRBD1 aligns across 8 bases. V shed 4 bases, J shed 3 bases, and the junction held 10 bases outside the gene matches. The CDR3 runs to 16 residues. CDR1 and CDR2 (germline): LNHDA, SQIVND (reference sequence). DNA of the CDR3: TGTGCCAGTAGTACCCCCGGACAGGGTTTGGACTATGGCTACACCTTC. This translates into CASSTPGQGLDYGYTF.

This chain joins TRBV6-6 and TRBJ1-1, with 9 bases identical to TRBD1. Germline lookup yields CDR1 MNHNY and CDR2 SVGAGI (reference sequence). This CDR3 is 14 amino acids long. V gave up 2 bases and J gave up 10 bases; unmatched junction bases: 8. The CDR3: CASSYPGTGQGAFF. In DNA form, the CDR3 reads TGTGCCAGCAGTTACCCAGGGACAGGGCAAGGAGCTTTCTTT.

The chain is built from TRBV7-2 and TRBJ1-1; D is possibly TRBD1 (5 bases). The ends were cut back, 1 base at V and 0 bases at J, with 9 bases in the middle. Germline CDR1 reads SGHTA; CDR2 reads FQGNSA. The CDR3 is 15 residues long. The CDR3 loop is CASSLVAGVNTEAFF. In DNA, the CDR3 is TGTGCCAGCAGCTTAGTGGCGGGGGTGAACACTGAAGCTTTCTTT.

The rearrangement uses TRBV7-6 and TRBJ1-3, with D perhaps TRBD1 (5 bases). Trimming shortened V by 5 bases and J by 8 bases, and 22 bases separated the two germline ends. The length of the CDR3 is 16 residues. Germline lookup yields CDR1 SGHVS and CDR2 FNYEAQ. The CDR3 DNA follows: TGTGCCAGCAGCCCCCTCGGGGGGACGGGTTCGGACACCATATATTTT. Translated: CASSPLGGTGSDTIYF.

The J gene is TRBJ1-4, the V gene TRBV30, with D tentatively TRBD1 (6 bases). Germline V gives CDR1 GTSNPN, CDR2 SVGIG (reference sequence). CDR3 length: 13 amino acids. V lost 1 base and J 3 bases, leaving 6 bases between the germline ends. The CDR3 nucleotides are TGTGCCTGGAGTGAGGGGGCTAATGAAAAACTGTTTTTT. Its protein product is CAWSEGANEKLFF.

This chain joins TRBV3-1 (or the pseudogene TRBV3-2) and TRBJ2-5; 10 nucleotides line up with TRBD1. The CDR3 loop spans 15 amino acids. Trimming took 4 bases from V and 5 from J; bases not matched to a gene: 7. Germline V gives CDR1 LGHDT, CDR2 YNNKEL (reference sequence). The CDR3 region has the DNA TGTGCCAGCAGCCCCGCGCCGACAGGGGGCGAGACCCAGTACTTC. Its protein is CASSPAPTGGETQYF.

The CDR3 region has the DNA TGCGCCAGCAGCCAAGAGGGTGGACTGGATATGCACAATGAGCAGTTCTTC. This translates into CASSQEGGLDMHNEQFF. This chain connects TRBV4-1 to TRBJ2-1, with a possible D match to TRBD2 (5 bases). Trimming took 0 bases from V and 5 from J, leaving 17 bases between them. This CDR3 region has 17 residues. Per the germline V gene, CDR1 is MGHRA and CDR2 is YSYEKL.

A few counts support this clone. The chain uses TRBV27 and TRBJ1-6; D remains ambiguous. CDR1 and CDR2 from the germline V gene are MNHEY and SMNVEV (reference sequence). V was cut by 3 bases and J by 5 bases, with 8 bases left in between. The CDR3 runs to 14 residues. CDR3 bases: TGTGCCAGCAGTTTCGGAGGGAATAATTCACCCCTCCACTTT. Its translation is CASSFGGNNSPLHF.

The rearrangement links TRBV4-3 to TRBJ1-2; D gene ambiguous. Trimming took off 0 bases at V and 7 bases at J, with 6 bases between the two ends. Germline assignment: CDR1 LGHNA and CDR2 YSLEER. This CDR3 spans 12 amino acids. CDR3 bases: TGCGCCAGCAGCCAAGAGGGAGGTGGCTACACCTTC. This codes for CASSQEGGGYTF.

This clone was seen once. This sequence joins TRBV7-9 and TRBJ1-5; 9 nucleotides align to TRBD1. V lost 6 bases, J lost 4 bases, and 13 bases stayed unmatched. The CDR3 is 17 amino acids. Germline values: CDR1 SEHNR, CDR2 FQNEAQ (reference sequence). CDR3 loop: CASSPRDRALANQPQHF. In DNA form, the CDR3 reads TGTGCCAGCAGTCCCCGGGACAGGGCCCTGGCAAATCAGCCCCAGCATTTT. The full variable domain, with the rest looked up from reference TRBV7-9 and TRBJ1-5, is DTGVSQNPRHKITKRGQNVTFRCDPISEHNRLYWYRQTLGQGPEFLTYFQNEAQLEKSRLLSDRFSAERPKGSFSTLEIQRTEQGDSAMYLCASSPRDRALANQPQHFGDGTRLSIL.